What follows is one T cell receptor (beta chain) and its context. No antigen is known for it. No clone much larger than this one lies a single base away; base qualities are absent. Library construction relied on the immunoSEQ multiplex PCR assay. The paper's data handling went like this. To diagnose cytomegalovirus status from the catalog of TCR beta chain sequences, a statistical classification framework was built. TCRdb mirrors the immuneACCESS table, restricted to in-frame sequences. Some clones are absent from its copies; in checked studies, under half trace to an unresolved V gene, and the reason for the others is unknown. V, J and clone size reflect that table, while D and trimming were determined from the DNA. The sample records about 120,000 clones, 89% of which are singletons. The ten largest account for about 2% of the sample. V lost 4 bases and J lost 3 bases, and the count of bases not matched to a germline gene is 4. As encoded in the germline V gene, CDR1 is SGHVS while CDR2 is FQNEAQ. The CDR3 measures 16 amino acids from cysteine to phenylalanine. The DNA shown is the 48-base CDR3, in frame from base 1.

This specimen comes from a study of cytomegalovirus exposure and HLA in healthy donors listed by TCRdb under 2017. For the wider study: According to a later analysis, one platform produced both the approximately 110 validation repertoires and the approximately 670 repertoires of the first cohort. The study aimed to test whether signatures of past pathogen exposure could be identified by cataloging public T cell receptors. A separate validation cohort of roughly 130 different subjects was used in addition to the 666-subject first cohort. To predict cytomegalovirus infection status, the study brought together high-throughput TCR immunosequencing, statistical association of individual TCRs with disease status, and machine learning. General findings and caveats noted by the study authors: The classifier was reported to diagnose cytomegalovirus status with high specificity and sensitivity in both the original cohort and the validation cohort. The study listed 150 to 200 TCR beta chains as associated with cytomegalovirus. Of the cluster scores, roughly 95% were above 0 in a later analysis, which found that TCRs clustered in the first cohort also tended to co-occur in the 110 or so validation repertoires. In vitro tests confirmed that three of the cytomegalovirus-associated TCR beta chains recognize cytomegalovirus antigens. Most TCR sequences were seen in very few donors, while some public TCRs were found in many individuals. The authors suggested that the approach could potentially be generalized to other disease states and immunological phenotypes. A later analysis had no HLA typing for the validation cohort, so co-occurrence there was scored across all 130 or so repertoires.

Separate from the approximately 670-subject first cohort, the validation cohort of about 110 subjects was the group to which the donors belonged. The sample was PBMCs. The chain couples TRBV7-8 to TRBJ2-6; 9 central nucleotides agree with TRBD1. The TCR originated in a woman younger than 35 in good health and CMV-seronegative. CDR3 sequence: CASSSRTGDGANVLTF. In nucleotide form, the sequence is TGTGCCAGCAGCTCGAGGACAGGGGATGGGGCCAACGTCCTGACTTTC. Full variable domain (CDR3 extended with the reference TRBV7-8 and TRBJ2-6 proteins): GAGVSQSPRYKVAKRGQDVALRCDPISGHVSLFWYQQALGQGPEFLTYFQNEAQLDKSGLPSDRFFAERPEGSVSTLKIQRTQQEDSAVYLCASSSRTGDGANVLTFGAGSRLTVL.